This passage covers 30 T cell receptor beta chains from one sample sequenced in a study of cytomegalovirus exposure and HLA in healthy donors. Sequencing was performed with immunoSEQ multiplex PCR; in TCRdb, only in-frame clones are kept and a portion is missing. The sample comprises 150,000 to 200,000 clones, 85% of which are singletons, and approximately 15% rests with the top ten. Sequencing input: PBMCs. These receptors originate from a man aged 18 to 29 in good health and CMV-seropositive.

This chain joins TRBV28 and TRBJ2-3, with 13 bases lining up with TRBD2. Looked up from germline, CDR1 is MDHEN and CDR2 is SYDVKM. Germline trimming cut 10 bases from V and 6 bases from J; bases unmatched to any gene: 1. The CDR3 totals 12 residues. The CDR3 reads CATLAGGDTQYF. The CDR3 DNA is TGTGCCACACTAGCGGGGGGGGATACGCAGTATTTT.

V is TRBV2 and J is TRBJ2-3, with 8 bases matching TRBD1. The CDR3 extends over 16 amino acids. The ends lost 6 bases at V and 3 bases at J; junction bases unmatched: 11. Germline values: CDR1 SNHLY, CDR2 FYNNEI. Here the CDR3 DNA reads TGTGCCAGCAGGGCCACCGGGACAGGCTTAACAGATACGCAGTATTTT. It yields the protein CASRATGTGLTDTQYF.

The rearrangement joins TRBV6-9 to TRBJ2-7; D is perhaps TRBD1 (6 bases). Germline values: CDR1 MNHGY, CDR2 SVAAGI. The CDR3 has 14 residues. Trimming took 4 bases from V and 0 from J, leaving 10 bases between them. The DNA of the CDR3 is TGTGCCAGCAGTTTCGGGACATCCTCCTACGAGCAGTACTTC. Protein product: CASSFGTSSYEQYF.

This chain connects TRBV27 to TRBJ1-1; 11 bases are a match to TRBD1. This CDR3 has 16 residues. V was clipped by 8 bases and J by 4 bases; unmatched bases: 12. The germline CDR1 and CDR2 sequences are MNHEY and SMNVEV (reference sequence). The CDR3 loop reads CASPGQGANRATEAFF. In DNA form, the CDR3 reads TGTGCCAGCCCCGGACAGGGGGCGAATAGGGCCACTGAAGCTTTCTTT.

CDR3: CASSVEVGEYTEAFF. CDR3 in DNA: TGTGCCAGCAGCGTAGAAGTCGGAGAGTACACTGAAGCTTTCTTT. The V call is TRBV9, the J call TRBJ1-1; D is undetermined. The V end was cut by 0 bases, the J end by 3 bases, with 12 bases between. This CDR3 is 15 amino acids long. Looked up from germline, CDR1 is SGDLS and CDR2 is YYNGEE.

The gene calls are TRBV7-9 and TRBJ2-7; tentatively, D is TRBD2 (6 bases). The ends were cut back, 4 bases at V and 1 base at J, with 8 bases in the middle. This CDR3 is 13 amino acids long. Per the germline V gene, CDR1 is SEHNR and CDR2 is FQNEAQ (reference sequence). CDR3 region: CASSYGGSYEQYF. The CDR3 region has the DNA TGTGCCAGCAGCTATGGGGGGTCCTACGAGCAGTACTTC.

This clone appeared once. V is TRBV5-6 and J is TRBJ1-1; no clear D. V lost 1 base and J lost 4, with 11 bases in between. Germline loops: CDR1 SGHDT, CDR2 YYEEEE. The length of the CDR3 is 14 residues. DNA of the CDR3: TGTGCCAGCAGCTTGATGGGGAGGTCCACTGAAGCTTTCTTT. Amino acid sequence: CASSLMGRSTEAFF.

The gene calls are TRBV4-2 and TRBJ1-2, with D uncertain. This CDR3 spans 15 amino acids. The V and J ends lost 0 bases and 1 base respectively, with 9 bases between them. Germline loops: CDR1 LGHNA, CDR2 YNFKEQ. The CDR3 bases are TGTGCCAGCAGCCAAGAAAAGTTCGGTAACTATGGCTACACCTTC. It is translated as CASSQEKFGNYGYTF.

The chain uses TRBV2 and TRBJ2-3; no reliable D call. Germline values: CDR1 SNHLY, CDR2 FYNNEI. This CDR3 spans 14 amino acids. The V and J ends lost 6 bases and 2 bases respectively, with 12 bases between them. CDR3 DNA: TGTGCCAGCAGAGCTACCTTTTCCACAGATACGCAGTATTTT. Translated: CASRATFSTDTQYF. The entire variable domain, with the rest obtained from reference TRBV2 and TRBJ2-3, is as follows: EPEVTQTPSHQVTQMGQEVILRCVPISNHLYFYWYRQILGQKVEFLVSFYNNEISEKSEIFDDQFSVERPDGSNFTLKIRSTKLEDSAMYFCASRATFSTDTQYFGPGTRLTVL.

This chain's CDR3 is CASSRGTRETQYF. CDR3 DNA sequence: TGCGCCAGCAGCCGTGGGACTAGAGAGACCCAGTACTTC. The genes are TRBV4-1 and TRBJ2-5; 8 bases line up with TRBD2. Trimming took 4 bases from V and 4 from J; bases not matched to a gene: 2. The germline V gene encodes CDR1 MGHRA and CDR2 YSYEKL. The length of the CDR3 is 13 residues.

J is TRBJ2-5 and V is TRBV4-2; possible D gene TRBD2, 6 bases. CDR3 length: 13 amino acids. CDR1 is LGHNA and CDR2 is YNFKEQ in the germline V gene. V shed 8 bases and J shed 0 bases, with 10 bases lying between them. The CDR3 protein is CASRAGNQETQYF. The DNA for the CDR3 is TGTGCCAGCCGGGCGGGGAACCAAGAGACCCAGTACTTC.

This chain connects TRBV2 to TRBJ2-7; 9 bases are a match to TRBD1. V was clipped by 6 bases and J by 3 bases; unmatched bases: 3. The CDR3 is made up of 13 amino acids. The V gene's germline CDR1 is SNHLY and CDR2 FYNNEI. The CDR3 loop reads CASRQGAGYEQYF. The CDR3 nucleotides are TGTGCCAGCAGACAGGGGGCCGGCTACGAGCAGTACTTC.

This clone was observed a handful of times. The V and J genes are TRBV30 and TRBJ2-3, with 13 bases identical to TRBD2. Germline V gene sequence: CDR1 GTSNPN, CDR2 SVGIG (reference sequence). With 5 bases clipped from V and 9 bases from J, the junction kept 2 bases outside the gene matches. This CDR3 is built from 12 residues. DNA for the CDR3: TGTGCCTGGGTGACTAGCGGGAGGACGCAGTATTTT. Encoded protein: CAWVTSGRTQYF. Together with reference TRBV30 and TRBJ2-3, the CDR3 gives the full variable domain: SQTIHQWPATLVQPVGSPLSLECTVEGTSNPNLYWYRQAAGRGLQLLFYSVGIGQISSEVPQNLSASRPQDRQFILSSKKLLLSDSGFYLCAWVTSGRTQYFGPGTRLTVL.

The chain carries TRBV19 and TRBJ2-7, with 8 bases fitting TRBD1. V trimming: 7 bases; J trimming: 0 bases; junction bases outside the gene matches: 5. Germline V gives CDR1 LNHDA, CDR2 SQIVND (reference sequence). The CDR3 loop spans 14 amino acids. The chain's CDR3 is CASTPGTGSYEQYF. The CDR3 DNA follows: TGTGCCAGTACCCCAGGGACAGGCTCCTACGAGCAGTACTTC. The full variable domain, completed using reference TRBV19 and TRBJ2-7, is DGGITQSPKYLFRKEGQNVTLSCEQNLNHDAMYWYRQDPGQGLRLIYYSQIVNDFQKGDIAEGYSVSREKKESFPLTVTSAQKNPTAFYLCASTPGTGSYEQYFGPGTRLTVT.

The genes are TRBV28 and TRBJ2-3; TRBD2 agrees at 11 bases. CDR1 MDHEN and CDR2 SYDVKM come from the germline V gene. Trimming cost V 6 bases and J 3 bases; bases outside gene matches: 5. The CDR3 is 15 amino acids. The CDR3 sequence: CASRITSGRTDTQYF. DNA for the CDR3: TGTGCCAGCAGGATTACTAGCGGGAGAACAGATACGCAGTATTTT.

This clone was found a few times. Other DNA variants within this sample encode the same CDR3. The gene calls are TRBV7-2 and TRBJ1-1, with D possibly matching TRBD1 (5 bases). Germline CDR1 SGHTA, CDR2 FQGNSA. The CDR3 contains 13 residues. Between the trimmed V and J ends, which lost 6 bases and 1 base, there was a span of 9 bases. The CDR3 loop is CASSSDRNTEAFF. CDR3 nucleotides: TGTGCCAGCAGTTCCGACAGGAACACTGAAGCTTTCTTT.

The chain couples TRBV29-1 to TRBJ1-1; D is uncertain. Per germline, CDR1 SQVTM and CDR2 ANQGSEA. This CDR3 contains 12 residues. V lost 6 bases, J lost 0 bases, and 8 bases lay in between. The CDR3 here is CSVESLNTEAFF. The CDR3 DNA reads TGCAGCGTGGAGTCCTTGAACACTGAAGCTTTCTTT.

The V call is TRBV5-1, the J call TRBJ1-2; D not certain. Germline V gene sequence: CDR1 SGHRS, CDR2 YFSETQ. The V and J ends lost 4 bases and 4 bases respectively, with 11 bases between them. This CDR3 is 13 amino acids long. CDR3 in DNA: TGCGCCAGCAGCCCGGGAGGTTCCTATGGCTACACCTTC. Its translation is CASSPGGSYGYTF. The variable domain in full, with the rest retrieved from reference TRBV5-1 and TRBJ1-2, is KAGVTQTPRYLIKTRGQQVTLSCSPISGHRSVSWYQQTPGQGLQFLFEYFSETQRNKGNFPGRFSGRQFSNSRSEMNVSTLELGDSALYLCASSPGGSYGYTFGSGTRLTVV.

This rearrangement joins TRBV18 to TRBJ1-2; D perhaps matches TRBD1 (5 bases). This CDR3 contains 15 residues. Trimming stripped 3 bases from V and 4 bases from J, with 15 bases between. Germline loops: CDR1 KGHSH, CDR2 LQKENI. The CDR3 coding sequence is TGTGCCAGCTCACCCCCGGGGGACCGATCCTATGGCTACACCTTC. It codes for CASSPPGDRSYGYTF.

J is TRBJ1-1 and V is TRBV30; no definite D call. V lost 4 bases to trimming and J lost 0 bases, with 9 bases between them. The V gene's germline CDR1 is GTSNPN and CDR2 SVGIG (reference sequence). The CDR3 consists of 13 residues. CDR3 DNA: TGTGCCTGGATAGCCAGATTGAACACTGAAGCTTTCTTT. As protein: CAWIARLNTEAFF.

This clone has more than one count but fewer than ten. This chain joins TRBV6-6 and TRBJ2-7, with D possibly being TRBD1 (6 bases). V lost 4 bases and J lost 4, with 20 bases in between. The germline gives CDR1 MNHNY, CDR2 SVGAGI (reference sequence). The CDR3 has 16 amino acids. Here the CDR3 DNA reads TGTGCCAGCAGTTCCAAAGCTACAGACAGGCCGTACGAGCAGTACTTC. Amino acids: CASSSKATDRPYEQYF.

The chain combines TRBV5-6 with TRBJ2-7, with TRBD1 matching over 12 bases. With V trimmed by 2 bases and J by 7 bases, 7 bases remained unmatched. This CDR3 contains 15 residues. The V gene's germline CDR1 is SGHDT and CDR2 YYEEEE. In DNA, the CDR3 is TGTGCCAGCAGCTTCCCGGGACAGGGGGCAAGAGAGCAGTACTTC. It yields the protein CASSFPGQGAREQYF.

The rearrangement links TRBV7-9 to TRBJ2-1, with 9 bases matching TRBD2. This CDR3 has 16 residues. Germline-derived CDR1 and CDR2 are SEHNR and FQNEAQ (reference sequence). Trimming removed 2 bases from V and 8 bases from J; junction bases left unmatched: 10. The CDR3 region is CASSLFPAGGQDEQFF. DNA for the CDR3: TGTGCCAGCAGCTTATTTCCGGCGGGGGGGCAGGATGAGCAGTTCTTC.

The rearrangement uses TRBV6-5 and TRBJ2-3; 10 positions match TRBD2. Trimming removed 10 bases from V and 3 bases from J; junction bases left unmatched: 7. This CDR3 is 14 amino acids long. CDR1 is MNHEY and CDR2 is SVGAGI in the germline V gene. The CDR3 nucleotides read TGTGCCACTAAAGCGGGGGGGGCGACAGATACGCAGTATTTT. It is translated as CATKAGGATDTQYF.

The chain is built from TRBV11-2 and TRBJ2-1, with D perhaps TRBD1 (6 bases). There are 16 residues in the CDR3. The V end was cut by 2 bases, the J end by 0 bases, with 11 bases between. CDR1 and CDR2 from the germline V gene are SGHAT and FQNNGV. The CDR3 DNA sequence: TGTGCCAGCAGCTTATTAAGGGGGAGCTCCTACAATGAGCAGTTCTTC. Protein: CASSLLRGSSYNEQFF.

About this clone: This CDR3 is also generated by other DNA sequences in the sample. The chain combines TRBV19 with TRBJ2-7; 8 bases are shared with TRBD2. Germline CDR1 is LNHDA and CDR2 is SQIVND (reference sequence). The V segment lost 5 bases and the J segment 1 base; nucleotides outside the gene matches: 1. The CDR3 loop spans 13 amino acids. The CDR3 protein is CASSLAGSYEQYF. CDR3 coding DNA: TGTGCCAGTAGTTTAGCGGGATCCTACGAGCAGTACTTC.

The V gene is TRBV28, the J gene TRBJ2-7; 7 bases are shared with TRBD1. CDR1 is MDHEN, CDR2 SYDVKM, per germline. The V gene end was trimmed by 5 bases and the J gene end by 2 bases; junction bases not matched to a gene: 6. This CDR3 has 14 residues. CDR3 DNA sequence: TGTGCCAGCAGTCAACGGGACAGAGCCTACGAGCAGTACTTC. Its translation: CASSQRDRAYEQYF.

The J gene is TRBJ1-2, the V gene TRBV7-9; D perhaps matches TRBD1 (5 bases). Germline-derived CDR1 and CDR2 are SEHNR and FQNEAQ (reference sequence). V lost 1 base and J 4 bases, leaving 13 bases between the germline ends. This CDR3 is built from 15 residues. CDR3 sequence: CASSLGGRLFYGYTF. Here the CDR3 DNA reads TGTGCCAGCAGCTTAGGGGGCAGGTTATTCTATGGCTACACCTTC. The full variable domain, with the rest looked up from reference TRBV7-9 and TRBJ1-2, is DTGVSQNPRHKITKRGQNVTFRCDPISEHNRLYWYRQTLGQGPEFLTYFQNEAQLEKSRLLSDRFSAERPKGSFSTLEIQRTEQGDSAMYLCASSLGGRLFYGYTFGSGTRLTVV.

This chain links TRBV6-4 with TRBJ1-2; TRBD1 matches 7 bases. After removal of 8 bases from V and 6 bases from J, the junction contained 9 bases not matched to a gene. Germline V gene sequence: CDR1 MRHNA, CDR2 SNTAGT. The CDR3 sequence is 13 residues long. The chain's CDR3 is CASSPTGVDGYTF. The DNA for the CDR3 is TGTGCCAGCTCTCCCACAGGGGTTGATGGCTACACCTTC.

The CDR3 here is CASSIGGVNEQFF. The CDR3 DNA follows: TGTGCCAGTAGTATAGGGGGGGTCAATGAGCAGTTCTTC. The chain joins TRBV19 to TRBJ2-1, with D maybe TRBD2 (6 bases). This CDR3 contains 13 residues. CDR1 and CDR2 (germline): LNHDA, SQIVND (reference sequence). V was clipped by 1 base and J by 6 bases, with 7 bases between them.